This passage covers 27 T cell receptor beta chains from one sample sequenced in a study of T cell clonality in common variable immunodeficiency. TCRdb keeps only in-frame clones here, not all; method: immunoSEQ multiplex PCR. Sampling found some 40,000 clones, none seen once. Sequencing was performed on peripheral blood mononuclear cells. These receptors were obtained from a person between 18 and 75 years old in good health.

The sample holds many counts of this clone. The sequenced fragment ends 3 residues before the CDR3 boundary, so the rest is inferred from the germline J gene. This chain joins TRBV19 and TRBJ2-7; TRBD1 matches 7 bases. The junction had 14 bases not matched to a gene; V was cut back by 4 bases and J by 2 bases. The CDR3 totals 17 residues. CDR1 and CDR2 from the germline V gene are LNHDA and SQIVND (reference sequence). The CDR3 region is CASSKGAEGMHAYEQYF. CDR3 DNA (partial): TGTGCCAGTAGTAAGGGGGCCGAGGGTATGCATGCCTACGAG.

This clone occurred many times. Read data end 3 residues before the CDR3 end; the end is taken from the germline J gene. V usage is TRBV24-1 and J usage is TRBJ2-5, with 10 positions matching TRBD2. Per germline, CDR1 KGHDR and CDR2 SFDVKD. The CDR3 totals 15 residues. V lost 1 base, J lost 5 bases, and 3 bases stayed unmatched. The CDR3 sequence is CATSDFTSGAETQYF. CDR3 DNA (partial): TGTGCCACCAGTGATTTTACTAGCGGGGCGGAGACC.

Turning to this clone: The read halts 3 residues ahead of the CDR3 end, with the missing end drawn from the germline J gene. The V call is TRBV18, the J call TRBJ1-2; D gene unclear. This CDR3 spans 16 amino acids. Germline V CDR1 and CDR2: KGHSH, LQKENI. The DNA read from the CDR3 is TGTGCCAGCTCACCCATGCTAGCGGGAGGTCGTAATGAC. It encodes CASSPMLAGGRND. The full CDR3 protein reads CASSPMLAGGRNDYTF.

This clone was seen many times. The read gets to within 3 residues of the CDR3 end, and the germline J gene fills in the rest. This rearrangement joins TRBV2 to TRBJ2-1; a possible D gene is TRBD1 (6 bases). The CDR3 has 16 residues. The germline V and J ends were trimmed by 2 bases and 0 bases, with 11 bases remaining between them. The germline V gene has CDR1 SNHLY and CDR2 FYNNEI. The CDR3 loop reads CASSEFRDISYNEQFF. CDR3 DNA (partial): TGTGCCAGCAGTGAATTTCGGGACATCTCCTACAATGAG.

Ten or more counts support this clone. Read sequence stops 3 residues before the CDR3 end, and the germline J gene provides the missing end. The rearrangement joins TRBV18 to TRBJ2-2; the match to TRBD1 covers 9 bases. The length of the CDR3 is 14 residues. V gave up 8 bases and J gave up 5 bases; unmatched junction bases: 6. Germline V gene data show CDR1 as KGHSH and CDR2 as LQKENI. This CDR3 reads CASGRQGETGELFF. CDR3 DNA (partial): TGTGCCAGCGGGCGACAGGGGGAAACCGGGGAG.

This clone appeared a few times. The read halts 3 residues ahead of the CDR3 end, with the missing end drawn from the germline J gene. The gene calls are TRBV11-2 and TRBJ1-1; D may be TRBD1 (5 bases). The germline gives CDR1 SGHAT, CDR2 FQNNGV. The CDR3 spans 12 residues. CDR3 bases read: TGTGCCAGCAGCTTAGAGTGGGGCGGT. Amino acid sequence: CASSLEWGG. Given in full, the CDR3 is CASSLEWGGAFF.

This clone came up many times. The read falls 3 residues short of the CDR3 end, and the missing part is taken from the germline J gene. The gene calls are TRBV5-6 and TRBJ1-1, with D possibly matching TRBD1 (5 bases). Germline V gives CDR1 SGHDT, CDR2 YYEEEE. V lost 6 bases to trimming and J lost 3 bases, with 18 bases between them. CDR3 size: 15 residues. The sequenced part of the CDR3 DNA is TGTGCCAGCACTCGGAGGGGAGCCCGGGACACTGAA. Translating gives CASTRRGARDTE. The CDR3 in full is CASTRRGARDTEAFF.

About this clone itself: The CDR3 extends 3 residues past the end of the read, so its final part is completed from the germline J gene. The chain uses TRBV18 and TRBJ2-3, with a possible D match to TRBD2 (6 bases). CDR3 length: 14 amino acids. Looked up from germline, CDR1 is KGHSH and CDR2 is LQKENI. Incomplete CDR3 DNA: TGTGCCAGCTCACCCGGAGGGGCCAATCAGCCG. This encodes CASSPGGANQP. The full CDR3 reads CASSPGGANQPQYF.

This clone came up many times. The CDR3 region is CASSSGLAGSYEQYF. CDR3 DNA, as far as it was read: TGCGCCAGCAGCTCCGGGCTAGCGGGGTCCTACGAG. This chain connects TRBV5-1 to TRBJ2-7, with 9 bases matching TRBD2. The read stops 3 residues short of the end of the CDR3; the missing end is completed from the germline J gene. Unmatched junction bases numbered 5, after V lost 3 bases and J lost 1 base. The germline V gene encodes CDR1 SGHRS and CDR2 YFSETQ. CDR3 length equals 15 residues.

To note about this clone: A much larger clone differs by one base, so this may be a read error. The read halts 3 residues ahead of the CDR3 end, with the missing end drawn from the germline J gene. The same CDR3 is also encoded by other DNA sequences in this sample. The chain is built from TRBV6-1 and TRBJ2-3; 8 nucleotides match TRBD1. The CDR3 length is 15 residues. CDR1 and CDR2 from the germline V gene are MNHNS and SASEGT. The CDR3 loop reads CASSARTGPKVSQYF. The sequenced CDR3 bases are TGTGCCAGCAGTGCCCGGACAGGGCCTAAGGTTTCG.

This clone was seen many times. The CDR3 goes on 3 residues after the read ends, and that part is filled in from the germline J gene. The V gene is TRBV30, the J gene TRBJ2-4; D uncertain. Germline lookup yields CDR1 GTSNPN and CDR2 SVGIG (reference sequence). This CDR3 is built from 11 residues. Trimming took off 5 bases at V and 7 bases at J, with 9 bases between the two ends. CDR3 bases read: TGTGCCTGGGGCGGTCCGAACATT. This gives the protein CAWGGPNI. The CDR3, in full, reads CAWGGPNIQYF.

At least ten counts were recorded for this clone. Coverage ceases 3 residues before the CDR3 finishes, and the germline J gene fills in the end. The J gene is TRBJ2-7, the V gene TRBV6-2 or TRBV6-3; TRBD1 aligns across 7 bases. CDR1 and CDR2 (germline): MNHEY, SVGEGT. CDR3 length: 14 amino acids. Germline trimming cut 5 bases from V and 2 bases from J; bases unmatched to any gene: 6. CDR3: CASSNDRVPYEQYF. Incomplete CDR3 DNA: TGTGCCAGCAGTAACGACAGGGTACCCTACGAG.

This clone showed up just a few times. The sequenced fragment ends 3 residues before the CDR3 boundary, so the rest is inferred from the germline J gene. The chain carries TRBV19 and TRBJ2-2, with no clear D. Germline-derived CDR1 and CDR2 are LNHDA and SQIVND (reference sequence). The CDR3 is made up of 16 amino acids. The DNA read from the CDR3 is TGTGCCAGTAGTATTCGCTCGGCCACAACTAATGAAAAG. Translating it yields CASSIRSATTNEK. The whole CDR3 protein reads CASSIRSATTNEKLFF.

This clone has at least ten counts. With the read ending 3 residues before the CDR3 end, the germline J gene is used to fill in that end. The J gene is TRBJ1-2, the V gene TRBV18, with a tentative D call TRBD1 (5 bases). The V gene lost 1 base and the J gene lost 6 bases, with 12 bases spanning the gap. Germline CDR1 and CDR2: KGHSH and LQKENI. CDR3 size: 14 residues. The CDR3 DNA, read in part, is TGTGCCAGCTCACCACGAGGGGATGGGGATGGC. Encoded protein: CASSPRGDGDG. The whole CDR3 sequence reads CASSPRGDGDGYTF.

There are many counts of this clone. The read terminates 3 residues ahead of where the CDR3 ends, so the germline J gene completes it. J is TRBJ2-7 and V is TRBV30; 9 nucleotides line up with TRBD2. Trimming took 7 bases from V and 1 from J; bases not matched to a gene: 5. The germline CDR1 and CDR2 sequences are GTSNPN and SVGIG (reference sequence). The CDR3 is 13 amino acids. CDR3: CAFSGSMSYEQYF. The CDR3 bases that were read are TGTGCCTTTAGCGGGAGTATGTCCTACGAG.

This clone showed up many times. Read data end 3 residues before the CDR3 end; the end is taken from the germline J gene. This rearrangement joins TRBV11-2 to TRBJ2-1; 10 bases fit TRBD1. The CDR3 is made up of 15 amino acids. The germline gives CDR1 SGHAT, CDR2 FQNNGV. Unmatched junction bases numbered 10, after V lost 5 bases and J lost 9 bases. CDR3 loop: CASSPDRGFGGEQFF. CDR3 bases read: TGTGCCAGCAGCCCGGACAGGGGGTTCGGGGGTGAG.

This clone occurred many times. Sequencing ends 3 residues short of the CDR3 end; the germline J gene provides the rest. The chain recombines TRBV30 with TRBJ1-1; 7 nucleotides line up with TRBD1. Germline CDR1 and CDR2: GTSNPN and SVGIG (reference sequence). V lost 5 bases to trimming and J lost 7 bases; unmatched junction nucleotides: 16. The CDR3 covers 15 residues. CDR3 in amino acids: CAWDWGQAGGSEAFF. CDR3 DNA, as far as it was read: TGTGCCTGGGATTGGGGACAAGCAGGGGGGAGTGAA. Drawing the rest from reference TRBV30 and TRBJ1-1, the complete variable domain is SQTIHQWPATLVQPVGSPLSLECTVEGTSNPNLYWYRQAAGRGLQLLFYSVGIGQISSEVPQNLSASRPQDRQFILSSKKLLLSDSGFYLCAWDWGQAGGSEAFFGQGTRLTVV.

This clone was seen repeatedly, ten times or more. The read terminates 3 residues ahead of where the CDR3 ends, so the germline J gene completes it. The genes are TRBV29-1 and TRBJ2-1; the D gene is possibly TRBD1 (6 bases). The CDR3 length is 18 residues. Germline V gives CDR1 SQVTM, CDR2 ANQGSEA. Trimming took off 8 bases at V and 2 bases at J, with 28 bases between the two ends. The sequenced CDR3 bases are TGCAGCTTCAACTCCGGGACACAAAAGATTTTTACCTACAATGAG. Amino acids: CSFNSGTQKIFTYNE. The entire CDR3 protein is CSFNSGTQKIFTYNEQFF.

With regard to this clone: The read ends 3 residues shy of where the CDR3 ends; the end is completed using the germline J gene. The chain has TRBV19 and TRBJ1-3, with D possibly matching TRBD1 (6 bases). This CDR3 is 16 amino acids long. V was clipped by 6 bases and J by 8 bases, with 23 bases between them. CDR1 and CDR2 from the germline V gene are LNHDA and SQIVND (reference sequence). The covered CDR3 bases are TGTGCCAGTAGCCCGAAGAAAACAGGGTTGGGATACACC. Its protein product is CASSPKKTGLGYT. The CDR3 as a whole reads CASSPKKTGLGYTIYF.

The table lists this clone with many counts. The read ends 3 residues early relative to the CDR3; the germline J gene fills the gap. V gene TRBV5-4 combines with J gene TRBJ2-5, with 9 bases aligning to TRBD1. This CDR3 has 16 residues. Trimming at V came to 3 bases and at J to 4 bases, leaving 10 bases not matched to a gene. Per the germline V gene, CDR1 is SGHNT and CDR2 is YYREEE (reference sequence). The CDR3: CASSYDRGSGGETQYF. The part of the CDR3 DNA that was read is TGTGCCAGCAGCTACGACAGGGGGTCGGGAGGAGAGACC.

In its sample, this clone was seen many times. The CDR3 sequence: CASSGDSYGYTF. Partial CDR3 DNA: TGTGCCAGCAGTGGGGACAGCTATGGC. The chain links TRBV6-1 to TRBJ1-2; 7 positions agree with TRBD1. The read stops 3 residues short of the end of the CDR3; the missing end is completed from the germline J gene. The CDR3 consists of 12 residues. J gave up 4 bases and V 4 bases, and 0 bases lay outside the gene matches. Germline V CDR1 and CDR2: MNHNS, SASEGT.

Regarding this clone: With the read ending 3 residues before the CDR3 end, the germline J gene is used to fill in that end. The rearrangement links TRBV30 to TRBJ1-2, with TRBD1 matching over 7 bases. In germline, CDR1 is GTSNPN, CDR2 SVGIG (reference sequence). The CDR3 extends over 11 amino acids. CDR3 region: CAWMTGFLYTF. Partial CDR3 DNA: TGTGCCTGGATGACAGGGTTCCTG.

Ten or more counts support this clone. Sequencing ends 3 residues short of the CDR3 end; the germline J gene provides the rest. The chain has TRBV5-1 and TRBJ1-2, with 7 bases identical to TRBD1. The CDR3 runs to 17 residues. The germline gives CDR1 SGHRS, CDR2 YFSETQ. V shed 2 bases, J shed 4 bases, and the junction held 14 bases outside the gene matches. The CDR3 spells CASSFGFQGQAGYGYTF. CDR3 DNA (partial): TGCGCCAGCAGCTTTGGATTTCAAGGACAGGCGGGCTATGGC.

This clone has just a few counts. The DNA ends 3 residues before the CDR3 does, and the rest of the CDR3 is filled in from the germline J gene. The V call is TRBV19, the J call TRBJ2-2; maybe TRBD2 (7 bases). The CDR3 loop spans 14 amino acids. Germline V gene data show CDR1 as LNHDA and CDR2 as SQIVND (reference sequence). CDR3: CASSGQGTNEKLFF. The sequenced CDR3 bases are TGTGCCAGTAGTGGGCAGGGGACTAATGAAAAG.

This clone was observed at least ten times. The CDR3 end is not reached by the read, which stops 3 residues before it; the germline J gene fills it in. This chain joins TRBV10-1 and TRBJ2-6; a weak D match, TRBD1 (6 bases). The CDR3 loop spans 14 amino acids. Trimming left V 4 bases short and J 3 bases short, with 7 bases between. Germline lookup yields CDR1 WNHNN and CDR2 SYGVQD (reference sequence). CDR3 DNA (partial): TGCGCCAGCAGTGGGACAGTTGGGGCCAACGTC. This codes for CASSGTVGANV. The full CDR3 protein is CASSGTVGANVLTF.

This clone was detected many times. The CDR3 DNA, read in part, is TGTGCCAGCAGTGAACGGGACAGGGATAGGGGTTCACCC. Encoded protein: CASSERDRDRGSP. The whole CDR3 sequence reads CASSERDRDRGSPLHF. This chain links TRBV6-1 with TRBJ1-6, with 9 bases aligning to TRBD1. The observed sequence ends 3 residues before the CDR3 terminus, with the missing tail filled in from the germline J gene. With V trimmed by 2 bases and J by 9 bases, 8 bases remained unmatched. Germline values: CDR1 MNHNS, CDR2 SASEGT. CDR3 size: 16 residues.

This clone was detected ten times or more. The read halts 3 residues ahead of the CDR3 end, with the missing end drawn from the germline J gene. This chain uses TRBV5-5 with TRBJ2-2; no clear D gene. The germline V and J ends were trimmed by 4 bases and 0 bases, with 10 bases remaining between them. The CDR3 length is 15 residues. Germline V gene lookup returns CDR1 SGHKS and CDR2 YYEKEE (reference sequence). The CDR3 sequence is CASSLKTANTGELFF. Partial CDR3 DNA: TGTGCCAGCAGCCTAAAAACAGCGAACACCGGGGAG.